This T cell receptor beta chain is from a study of post-analysis software for immune sequencing data. Study results and limitations: TRBV5-6, TRBV5-1 and TRBV20-1 belonged to a set of about five TRBV segments that were more frequent in patients than controls.

Germline CDR1 and CDR2: MNHEY and SMNVEV (reference sequence). The CDR3 loop spans 15 amino acids. J lost 6 bases, V lost 0 bases, and 5 bases had no gene match. Libraries were made from TCR beta cDNA, and they carried unique molecular identifiers. MiXCR, applied by TCRdb to the PCR reads, yields one record per CDR3 protein. In the table there are about half a million distinct CDR3 sequences, roughly 34% of which are singletons. This clonotype was observed a handful of times. Antigen: not known. The J gene is TRBJ1-2, the V gene TRBV27, with 9 nucleotides matching TRBD1. The receptor comes from a girl younger than 18 with multiple sclerosis. Sequencing was performed on blood. The CDR3, as DNA: TGTGCCAGCAGTTTATCGATCCGGACAGGGGATGGCTACACCTTC. Protein product: CASSLSIRTGDGYTF.